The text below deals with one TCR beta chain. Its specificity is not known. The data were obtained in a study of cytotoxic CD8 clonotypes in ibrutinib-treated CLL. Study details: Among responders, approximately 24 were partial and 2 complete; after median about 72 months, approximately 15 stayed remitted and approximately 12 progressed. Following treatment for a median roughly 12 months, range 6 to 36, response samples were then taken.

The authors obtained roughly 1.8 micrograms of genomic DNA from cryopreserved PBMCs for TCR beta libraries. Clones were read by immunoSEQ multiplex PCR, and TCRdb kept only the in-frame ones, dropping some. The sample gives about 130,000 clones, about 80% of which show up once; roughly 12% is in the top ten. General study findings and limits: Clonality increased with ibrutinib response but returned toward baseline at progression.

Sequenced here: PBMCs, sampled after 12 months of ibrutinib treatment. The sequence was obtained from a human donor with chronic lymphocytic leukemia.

The CDR3 DNA reads TGTGCCAGCAGCGTAGATCTAGCCCAGAGGGAGCAGTACTTC. Amino acids: CASSVDLAQREQYF. The rearrangement links TRBV9 to TRBJ2-7, with D perhaps matching TRBD2 (5 bases). Trimming stripped 0 bases from V and 7 bases from J, with 14 bases between. There are 14 residues in the CDR3. From germline, CDR1 is SGDLS and CDR2 YYNGEE.